The clone carrying this T cell receptor beta chain has just one count. As yet, its antigen is unknown. During the collection period, no donor immune events like infections were recorded. This specimen comes from a study of identifying expanded T cells in peripheral blood. General observations from the study: Clone count variance between roughly 2-week samples rose with total template count.

V lost 3 bases to trimming and J lost 3 bases, with 12 bases between them. Germline lookup yields CDR1 PRHDT and CDR2 FYEKMQ (reference sequence). CDR3 length equals 14 residues. Libraries were prepared by immunoSEQ multiplex PCR; TCRdb keeps only in-frame clonotypes and omits some of them. The profile shows around 99,000 clones, 88% of them singletons. This TCR was sampled from a person between 18 and 75 years old in good health. Sequencing was performed on blood. The rearrangement uses TRBV13 and TRBJ2-7, with D perhaps TRBD2 (6 bases). CDR3 DNA sequence: TGTGCCAGCAGCTTCTCTACTAGCAACTACGAGCAGTACTTC. This codes for CASSFSTSNYEQYF.